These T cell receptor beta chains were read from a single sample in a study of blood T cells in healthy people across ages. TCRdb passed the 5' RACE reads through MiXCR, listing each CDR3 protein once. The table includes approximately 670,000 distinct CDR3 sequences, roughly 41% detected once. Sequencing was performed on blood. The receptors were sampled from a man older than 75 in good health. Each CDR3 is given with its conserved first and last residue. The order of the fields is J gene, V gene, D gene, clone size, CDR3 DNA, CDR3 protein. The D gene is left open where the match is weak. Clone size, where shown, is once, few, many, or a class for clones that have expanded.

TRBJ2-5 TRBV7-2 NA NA TGTGCCAGCAGATCATGGGCTGAGGTTCAAGAGACCCAGTACTTC CASRSWAEVQETQYF
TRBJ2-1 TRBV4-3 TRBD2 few TGCGCCAGCAGCCTAAGAGCGGTAGCGGGAGGTGGGGAGCAGTTCTTC CASSLRAVAGGGEQFF
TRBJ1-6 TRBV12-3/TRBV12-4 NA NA TGTACCAGCAGTTTCGGGACGGGTCGCTCACCCCTCCACTTT CTSSFGTGRSPLHF
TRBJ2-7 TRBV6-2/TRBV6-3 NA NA TGTGCCAGCAGTCACGCGGGTAGCTCCTACGAGCAGTACTTC CASSHAGSSYEQYF
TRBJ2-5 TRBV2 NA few TGTGCCACCCAAGACGGGGTCCAAGAGACCCAGTACTTC CATQDGVQETQYF
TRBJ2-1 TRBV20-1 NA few TGCAGTCTAGCGAGAGAAATCTATGAGCAGTTCTTC CSLAREIYEQFF
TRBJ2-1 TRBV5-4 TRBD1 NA TGTGCCAGCAGCTACAATCAGGGGGCGATTTACAATGAGCGGTTCTTC CASSYNQGAIYNERFF
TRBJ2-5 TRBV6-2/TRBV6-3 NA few TGTGCCAGCATCCAGCGGCGACTTGGAGGGGAGACCCAGTACTTC CASIQRRLGGETQYF
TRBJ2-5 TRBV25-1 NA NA TGTGCCAGCGCCCGGGGACTAGAGACCCAGTACTTC CASARGLETQYF
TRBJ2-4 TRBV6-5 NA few TGTGCCAGCAGTCGGGACGGCGGGGACATTCAGTACTTC CASSRDGGDIQYF
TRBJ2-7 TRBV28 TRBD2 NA TGTGCCAGCAGTTCCCTTCCGGGCAGTAGACTAGCGGGAGTTGCCTACGAGCAGTACTTC CASSSLPGSRLAGVAYEQYF
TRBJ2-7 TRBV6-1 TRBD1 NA TGTGCCAGCAGTGAACGACAGGGAACCGAGCAGTACTTC CASSERQGTEQYF
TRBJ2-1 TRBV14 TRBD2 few TGTGCCAGCAGCCTCGGACTAGCGGGAGGGCTCACTGAGCAGTTCTTC CASSLGLAGGLTEQFF
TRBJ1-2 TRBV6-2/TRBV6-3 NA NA TGTGCCAGCAGTTACGACGGCATTGGTGGCTACACCTTC CASSYDGIGGYTF
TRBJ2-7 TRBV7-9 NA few TGTGCCAGCAGCTTAGCGGCGGGACCCATAAGGGGGGTTTCGTACGAGCAGTACTTC CASSLAAGPIRGVSYEQYF
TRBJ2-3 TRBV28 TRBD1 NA TGTGCCAGCAGGGGGGACAGGGTGCGAAATACGCAGTATTTT CASRGDRVRNTQYF
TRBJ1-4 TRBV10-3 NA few TGTGCCATCAGTGCAGGGAATACTAATGAAAAACTGTTTTTT CAISAGNTNEKLFF
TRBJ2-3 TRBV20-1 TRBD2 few TGCAGTGCCCTACGGAAGCGGGGCCCAACAGATACGCAGTATTTT CSALRKRGPTDTQYF
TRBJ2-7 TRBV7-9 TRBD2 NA TGTGCCAGCACTTCTAGCGGCCGAGACTACGAGCAGTACTTC CASTSSGRDYEQYF
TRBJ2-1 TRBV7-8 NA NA TGTGCCAGCAGGCATATAACGAATGAGCAGTTCTTC CASRHITNEQFF
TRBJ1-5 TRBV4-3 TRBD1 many TGCGCCAGCAGCCAAGATATCAACAGGGGGCTGAGCCAGCCCCAGCATTTT CASSQDINRGLSQPQHF
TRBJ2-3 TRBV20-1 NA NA TGCAGTGCCCCTGAGTGGAGGGATACGCAGTATTTT CSAPEWRDTQYF
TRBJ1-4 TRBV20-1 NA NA TGCAGTGTTGAGGGGAGGGTTAATGAAAAACTGTTTTTT CSVEGRVNEKLFF
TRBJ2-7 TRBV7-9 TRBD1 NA TGTGCCAGCAGCTTCTGGACAGGGGAAGAGCAGTACTTC CASSFWTGEEQYF
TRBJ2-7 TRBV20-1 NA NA TGCAGTGCTAGAGAATACGGACAGCGCGCCTACGAGCAGTACTTC CSAREYGQRAYEQYF
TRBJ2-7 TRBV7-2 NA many TGTGCCAGCAGCTTAGCTCCGGGAGAGGGCTACGAGCAGTACTTC CASSLAPGEGYEQYF